This T cell receptor (beta chain) was identified during a study of response to subunit inactivated influenza vaccine. About this clonotype: Its specificity is not known.

Study results and limitations: Authors suggested each seasonal flu vaccination may recruit only limited numbers of new T cells.

TCRdb ran MiXCR on the RT-PCR reads and lists one entry per CDR3 protein. The table has under 500,000 distinct CDR3 sequences, roughly 11% seen once; the top ten hold about 12%. Germline V gives CDR1 SGHNT, CDR2 YYREEE (reference sequence). V was cut by 4 bases and J by 5 bases, with 15 bases left in between. The CDR3 sequence is 14 residues long. This TCR was sampled from a man between 50 and 59 years old who received an inactivated influenza vaccine. The sequencing here drew on PBMCs from blood, taken roughly 47 days after vaccination. The chain combines TRBV5-4 with TRBJ1-1; D is ambiguous. The CDR3 loop reads CASSHGGVRTEAFF. The CDR3 DNA reads as TGTGCCAGCAGCCACGGCGGGGTTAGGACTGAAGCTTTCTTT.